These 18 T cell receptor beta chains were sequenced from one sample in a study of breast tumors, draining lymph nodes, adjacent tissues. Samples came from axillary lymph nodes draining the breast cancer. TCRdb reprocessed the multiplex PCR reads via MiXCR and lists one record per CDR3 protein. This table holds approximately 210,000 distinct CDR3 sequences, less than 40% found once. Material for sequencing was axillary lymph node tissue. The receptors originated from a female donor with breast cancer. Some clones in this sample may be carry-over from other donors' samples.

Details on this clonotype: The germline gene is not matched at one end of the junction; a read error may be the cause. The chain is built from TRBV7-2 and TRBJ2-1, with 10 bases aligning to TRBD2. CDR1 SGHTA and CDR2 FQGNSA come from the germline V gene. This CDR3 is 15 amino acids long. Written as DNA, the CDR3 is TGTGCCAGCAGTTTAGGAGCGGGAGGGCCTGATGAGCAGCTCTTC. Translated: CASSLGAGGPDEQLF.

CDR3: CASSLGFPRSSYEQYF. For the CDR3, the DNA is TGTGCCAGCAGCTTAGGTTTTCCCAGGAGCTCCTACGAGCAGTACTTC. The rearrangement uses TRBV7-8 and TRBJ2-7; no firm D call. Germline V CDR1 and CDR2: SGHVS, FQNEAQ. The CDR3 sequence is 16 residues long. Trimming removed 1 base at V and 0 bases at J, with 13 bases between.

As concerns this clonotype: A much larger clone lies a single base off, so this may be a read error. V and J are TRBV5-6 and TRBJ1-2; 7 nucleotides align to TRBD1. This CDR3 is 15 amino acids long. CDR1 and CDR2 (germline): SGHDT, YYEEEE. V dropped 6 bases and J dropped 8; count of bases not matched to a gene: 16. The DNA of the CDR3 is TGTGCCAGCAACCCAACAGGGGCCTATGGATTAGGCTACACCTTC. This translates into CASNPTGAYGLGYTF. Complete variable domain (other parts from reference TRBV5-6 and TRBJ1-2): DAGVTQSPTHLIKTRGQQVTLRCSPKSGHDTVSWYQQALGQGPQFIFQYYEEEERQRGNFPDRFSGHQFPNYSSELNVNALLLGDSALYLCASNPTGAYGLGYTFGSGTRLTVV.

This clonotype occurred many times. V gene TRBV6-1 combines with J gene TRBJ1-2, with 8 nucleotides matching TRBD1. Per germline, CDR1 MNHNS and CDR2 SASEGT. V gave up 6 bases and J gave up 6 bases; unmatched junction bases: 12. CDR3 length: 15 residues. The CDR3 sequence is CASRPSRGPSDGYTF. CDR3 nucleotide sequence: TGTGCCAGCAGACCAAGCAGGGGGCCCTCGGATGGCTACACCTTC.

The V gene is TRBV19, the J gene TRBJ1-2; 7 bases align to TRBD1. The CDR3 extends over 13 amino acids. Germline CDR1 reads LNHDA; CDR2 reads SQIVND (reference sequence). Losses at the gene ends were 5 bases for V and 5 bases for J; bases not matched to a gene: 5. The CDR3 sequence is CASSQLQGYGYTF. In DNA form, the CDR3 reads TGTGCCAGTAGTCAACTACAGGGGTATGGCTACACCTTC.

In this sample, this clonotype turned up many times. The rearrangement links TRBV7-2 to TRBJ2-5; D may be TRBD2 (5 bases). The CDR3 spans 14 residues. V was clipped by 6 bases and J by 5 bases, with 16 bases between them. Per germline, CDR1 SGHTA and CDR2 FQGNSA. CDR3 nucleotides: TGTGCCAGCAGTTTGGCTAGAGGCGGGGAGACCCAGTACTTC. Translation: CASSLARGGETQYF.

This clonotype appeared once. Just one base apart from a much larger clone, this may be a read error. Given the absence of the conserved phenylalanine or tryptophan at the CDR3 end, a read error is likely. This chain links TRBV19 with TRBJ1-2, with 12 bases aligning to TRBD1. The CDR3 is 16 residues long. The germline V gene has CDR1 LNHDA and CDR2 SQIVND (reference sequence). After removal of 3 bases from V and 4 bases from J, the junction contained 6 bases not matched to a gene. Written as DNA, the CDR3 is TGTGCCAGTAGTATGGGACAGGGGGCTTTGGCCTATGGCTACACCTCC. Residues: CASSMGQGALAYGYTS.

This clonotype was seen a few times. CDR3 protein: CASSPQMGGTEAFF. CDR3 in DNA: TGTGCCAGCAGCCCTCAAATGGGGGGAACTGAAGCTTTCTTT. The V and J genes are TRBV7-6 and TRBJ1-1, with a possible D match to TRBD1 (5 bases). CDR3 length: 14 amino acids. V lost 5 bases and J 5 bases, leaving 15 bases between the germline ends. Looked up from germline, CDR1 is SGHVS and CDR2 is FNYEAQ.

CDR3 in DNA: TGTGCCAGCAGCTTATTCCCCCTTGGGGAGGATACGCAGTATTTT. It encodes CASSLFPLGEDTQYF. The chain links TRBV11-2 to TRBJ2-3, with TRBD2 as a possible D gene (5 bases). Germline V gene sequence: CDR1 SGHAT, CDR2 FQNNGV. The V and J ends lost 2 bases and 6 bases respectively, with 15 bases between them. The CDR3 runs 15 residues.

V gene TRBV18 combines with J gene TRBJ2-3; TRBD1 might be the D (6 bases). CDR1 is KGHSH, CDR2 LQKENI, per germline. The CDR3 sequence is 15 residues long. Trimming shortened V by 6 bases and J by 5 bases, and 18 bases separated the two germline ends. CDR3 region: CASSTTRGRGDTQYF. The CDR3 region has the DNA TGTGCCAGCTCTACTACACGGGGCAGGGGAGATACGCAGTATTTT.

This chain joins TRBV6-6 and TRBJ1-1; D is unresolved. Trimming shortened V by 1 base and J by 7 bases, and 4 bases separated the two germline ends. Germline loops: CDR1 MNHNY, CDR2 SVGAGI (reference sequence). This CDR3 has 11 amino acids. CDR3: CASSYLGEAFF. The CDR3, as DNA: TGTGCCAGCAGTTACTTGGGTGAAGCTTTCTTT.

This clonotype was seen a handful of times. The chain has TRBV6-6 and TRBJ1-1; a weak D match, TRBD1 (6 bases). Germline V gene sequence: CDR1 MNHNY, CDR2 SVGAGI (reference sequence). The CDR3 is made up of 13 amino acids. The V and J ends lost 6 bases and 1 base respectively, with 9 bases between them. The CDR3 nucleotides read TGTGCCAGCAGGACACAGGGGAACACTGAAGCTTTCTTT. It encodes CASRTQGNTEAFF.

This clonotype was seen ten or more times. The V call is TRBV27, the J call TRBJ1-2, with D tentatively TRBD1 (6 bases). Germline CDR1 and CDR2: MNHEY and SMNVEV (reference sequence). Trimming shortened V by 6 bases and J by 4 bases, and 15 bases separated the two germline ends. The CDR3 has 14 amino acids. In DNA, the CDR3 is TGTGCCAGCAGCCCAGACCGACAGGTCTATGGCTACACCTTC. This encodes CASSPDRQVYGYTF.

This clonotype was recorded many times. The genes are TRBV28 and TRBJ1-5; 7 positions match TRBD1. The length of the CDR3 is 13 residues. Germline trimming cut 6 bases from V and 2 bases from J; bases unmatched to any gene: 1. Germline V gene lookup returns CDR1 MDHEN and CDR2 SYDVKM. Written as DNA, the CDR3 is TGTGCCAGCAGCGGGACAGGCAATCAGCCCCAGCATTTT. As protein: CASSGTGNQPQHF.

In DNA form, the CDR3 reads TGTGCCAGCAGCTCCCAGGGAACCGCCTACGAGCAGTACTTC. This codes for CASSSQGTAYEQYF. The J gene is TRBJ2-7, the V gene TRBV7-9; a weak D match, TRBD1 (5 bases). The CDR3 is 14 amino acids. CDR1 is SEHNR, CDR2 FQNEAQ, per germline (reference sequence). With 4 bases removed from V and 2 bases from J, the gap between germline ends came to 12 bases.

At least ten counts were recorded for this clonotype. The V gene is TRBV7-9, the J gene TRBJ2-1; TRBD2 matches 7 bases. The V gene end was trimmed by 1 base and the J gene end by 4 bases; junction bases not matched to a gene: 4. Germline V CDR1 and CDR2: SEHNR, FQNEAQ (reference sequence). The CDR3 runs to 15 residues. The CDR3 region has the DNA TGTGCCAGCAGCTTAGTGGCGGGAGCTTACAATGAGCAGTTCTTC. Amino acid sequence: CASSLVAGAYNEQFF.

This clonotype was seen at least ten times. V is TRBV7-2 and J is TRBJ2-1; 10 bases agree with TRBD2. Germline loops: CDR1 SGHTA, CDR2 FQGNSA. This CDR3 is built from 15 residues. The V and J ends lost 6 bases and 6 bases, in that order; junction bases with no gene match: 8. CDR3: CASSTPGLATNEQFF. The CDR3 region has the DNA TGTGCCAGCAGTACTCCGGGACTAGCGACCAATGAGCAGTTCTTC. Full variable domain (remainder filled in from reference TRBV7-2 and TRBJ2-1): GAGVSQSPSNKVTEKGKDVELRCDPISGHTALYWYRQSLGQGLEFLIYFQGNSAPDKSGLPSDRFSAERTGGSVSTLTIQRTQQEDSAVYLCASSTPGLATNEQFFGPGTRLTVL.

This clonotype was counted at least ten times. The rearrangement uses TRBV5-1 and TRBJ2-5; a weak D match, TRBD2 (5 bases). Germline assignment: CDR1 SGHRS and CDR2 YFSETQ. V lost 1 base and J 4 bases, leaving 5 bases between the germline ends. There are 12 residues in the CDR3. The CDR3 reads CASSLLAETQYF. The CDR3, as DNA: TGCGCCAGCAGCTTGCTAGCAGAGACCCAGTACTTC. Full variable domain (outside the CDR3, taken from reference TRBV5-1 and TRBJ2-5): KAGVTQTPRYLIKTRGQQVTLSCSPISGHRSVSWYQQTPGQGLQFLFEYFSETQRNKGNFPGRFSGRQFSNSRSEMNVSTLELGDSALYLCASSLLAETQYFGPGTRLLVL.